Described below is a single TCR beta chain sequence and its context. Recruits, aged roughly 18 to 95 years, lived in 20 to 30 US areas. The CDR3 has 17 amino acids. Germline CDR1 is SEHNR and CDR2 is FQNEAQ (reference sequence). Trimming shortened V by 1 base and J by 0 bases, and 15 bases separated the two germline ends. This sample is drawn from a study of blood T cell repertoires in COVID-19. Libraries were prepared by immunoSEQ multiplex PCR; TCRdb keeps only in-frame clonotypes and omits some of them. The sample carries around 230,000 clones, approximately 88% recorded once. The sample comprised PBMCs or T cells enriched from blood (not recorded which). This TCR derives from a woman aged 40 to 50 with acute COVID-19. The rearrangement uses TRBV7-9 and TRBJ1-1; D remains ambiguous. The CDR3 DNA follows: TGTGCCAGCAGCTTAGAGTTCATGTGGCAGTTGAACACTGAAGCTTTCTTT. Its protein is CASSLEFMWQLNTEAFF.